These T cell receptor beta chains were read from a single sample in a study of patients with pleural tuberculosis. TCRdb analysed the reads with MiXCR anew, one entry per CDR3 protein. The sample has tens of thousands of distinct CDR3 sequences; less than 9.5% are singletons. The receptors come from a human donor with pleural tuberculosis. The CDR3 runs from the conserved cysteine through the conserved F or W. The order of the fields is D gene, clone size, J gene, V gene, CDR3 protein, CDR3 DNA. The D gene is left open where the match is weak. A row's size may be missing; if present it is once, few, many or a size class.

>TRBD1|many|TRBJ2-5|TRBV25-1
CASSESGTVTPGTQYF
TGTGCCAGCAGTGAATCAGGGACAGTGACTCCTGGGACCCAGTACTTC
>-|-|TRBJ2-1|TRBV2
CASSDTGFDEQFF
TGTGCCAGCAGTGACACAGGGTTCGATGAGCAGTTCTTC
>-|many|TRBJ2-5|TRBV16
CASSQSGASQETQYF
TGTGCCAGCAGCCAATCCGGGGCGTCACAAGAGACCCAGTACTTC
>-|many|TRBJ2-1|TRBV10-3
CAISEGANNEQFF
TGTGCCATCAGTGAGGGGGCTAACAATGAGCAGTTCTTC
>-|-|TRBJ2-5|TRBV11-2
CASNLQEAGGETQYF
TGTGCCAGCAACCTCCAGGAGGCTGGAGGGGAGACCCAGTACTTC
>-|many|TRBJ1-1|TRBV18
CASSPKTEAFF
TGTGCCAGCTCCCCCAAGACTGAAGCTTTCTTT
>TRBD2|many|TRBJ2-1|TRBV11-2
CASSLEGTSAEQFF
TGTGCCAGCAGCTTAGAAGGGACTAGCGCTGAGCAGTTCTTC
>TRBD2|many|TRBJ2-1|TRBV6-1
CASSEFRGRVNEQFF
TGTGCCAGCAGTGAATTTCGCGGGAGGGTTAATGAGCAGTTCTTC
>-|-|TRBJ2-7|TRBV5-1
CASSLSPRDSYEQYF
TGCGCCAGCAGCTTGTCCCCCAGGGACTCCTACGAGCAGTACTTC
>-|many|TRBJ1-3|TRBV12-3/TRBV12-4
CASKGRPIGSGNTIYF
TGTGCCAGCAAAGGAAGGCCGATAGGCTCTGGAAACACCATATATTTT
>-|-|TRBJ2-2|TRBV20-1
CSARHTGAGELFF
TGCAGTGCTAGACATACGGGCGCCGGGGAGCTGTTTTTT
>-|many|TRBJ1-5|TRBV28
CASSLIDSNQPQHF
TGTGCCAGCAGTTTAATCGATAGCAATCAGCCCCAGCATTTT
>-|many|TRBJ1-5|TRBV28
CASHGWENQPQHF
TGTGCCAGCCACGGGTGGGAGAATCAGCCCCAGCATTTT
>-|-|TRBJ1-2|TRBV5-1
CASSSSFSDLYGYTF
TGCGCCAGCAGCTCCTCTTTCTCGGATCTGTATGGCTACACCTTC
>TRBD1|few|TRBJ1-1|TRBV9
CASDLTGEMNTEAFF
TGTGCCAGCGACCTGACAGGGGAAATGAACACTGAAGCTTTCTTT
>-|many|TRBJ2-7|TRBV4-2
CASSQVSGTGSYEQYF
TGTGCCAGCAGCCAAGTTAGCGGAACGGGCTCCTACGAGCAGTACTTC
>-|many|TRBJ1-1|TRBV29-1
CSVEPTPEAFF
TGCAGCGTTGAACCGACACCTGAAGCTTTCTTT
>TRBD1|many|TRBJ1-6|TRBV11-1
CASSFYRDRDNSPLHF
TGTGCCAGCAGCTTTTACCGGGACAGGGACAATTCACCCCTCCACTTT
>TRBD2|many|TRBJ2-1|TRBV11-1
CASSTASGRKENEQFF
TGTGCCAGCAGCACTGCTAGCGGGAGGAAGGAGAATGAGCAGTTCTTC
>-|many|TRBJ2-3|TRBV20-1
CSASLADTQYF
TGCAGTGCTAGTCTGGCAGATACGCAGTATTTT
>TRBD2|many|TRBJ2-5|TRBV20-1
CSATRTSEASGTQYF
TGCAGTGCTACCAGGACTAGCGAAGCAAGCGGGACCCAGTACTTC
>TRBD1|many|TRBJ1-1|TRBV11-2
CASSGTGGDTEAFF
TGTGCCAGCAGCGGGACAGGGGGCGACACTGAAGCTTTCTTT
>-|many|TRBJ1-2|TRBV14
CASSQTNSGYTF
TGTGCCAGCAGCCAGACCAACAGTGGCTACACCTTC
>-|many|TRBJ1-6|TRBV18
CASSPQPNSPLHF
TGTGCCAGCTCACCCCAGCCCAATTCACCCCTCCACTTT
>-|many|TRBJ2-3|TRBV20-1
CSARRATSSTDTQYF
TGCAGTGCTAGACGCGCGACTAGTAGCACAGATACGCAGTATTTT
>-|-|TRBJ1-1|TRBV5-1
CGSSLATLGNTEAFF
TGCGGCAGCAGCTTGGCGACGCTAGGAAACACTGAAGCTTTCTTT
>TRBD2|many|TRBJ2-7|TRBV20-1
CSASGLAGDSSYEQYF
TGCAGTGCTAGTGGACTAGCGGGAGACAGCTCCTACGAGCAGTACTTC
>TRBD2|many|TRBJ2-7|TRBV27
CASGTSGRYEQYF
TGTGCCAGCGGGACTAGCGGTAGATACGAGCAGTACTTC
>TRBD1|many|TRBJ2-1|TRBV24-1
CATSDLLAGGNEQFF
TGTGCCACCAGTGATTTGCTAGCAGGGGGTAATGAGCAGTTCTTC
>-|-|TRBJ1-1|TRBV2
CASSAAGKTEAFF
TGTGCCAGCAGTGCGGCAGGAAAAACTGAAGCTTTCTTT
>-|-|TRBJ2-1|TRBV5-1
CASSMGGDEQFF
TGCGCCAGCAGCATGGGGGGAGATGAGCAGTTCTTC
>-|many|TRBJ2-3|TRBV11-2
CASSLGGLNTDTQYF
TGTGCCAGCAGCTTAGGGGGACTTAACACAGATACGCAGTATTTT